This entry features one T cell receptor beta chain sequence. Its target antigen remains unknown. Qualities for individual bases were not recorded, and no much larger clone is one base off. The CDR3, from cysteine to phenylalanine, totals 16 residues. The CDR3 DNA has 48 bases and is translated from base 1. Trimming at the junction amounts to 1 base on V and 2 bases on J, and the germline ends lie 12 bases apart. CDR1 MGHRA and CDR2 YSYEKL are derived from the germline V gene. The CDR3 regions of human TCRbeta chains were analyzed by immunosequencing. As for the original processing: TCRs in the repertoires were matched against a reference library of SARS-CoV-2-specific TCRs that had been generated with the MIRA antigen-specificity platform. Breadth was defined as the fraction of unique TCRs that were SARS-CoV-2-associated, and depth was defined as the fraction of total T cells that were SARS-CoV-2-associated. Each spike-specific TCR was assigned to its reactive spike region and to a CD4 or CD8 class using the MIRA data. Log10-transformed breadth and depth values were compared by one-way ANOVA with Sidak's multiple comparisons tests. TCRdb took over this immuneACCESS table, retaining in-frame rearrangements with V and J assigned. Such tables are incomplete; in checked studies, under half of the missing clones stem from an unresolved V gene, and the remainder is unexplained. That table gives V, J and clone size, and the DNA gave D and trimming. The table for this sample lists more than 120,000 clones; roughly 93% of them were counted only once. The biggest ten clones account for 9% to 9.5% of the sample.

This sample stems from a study of T cell responses to AZD1222 COVID-19 vaccine (dated by TCRdb to 2020 to 2022). About the full investigation: A total of under 250 trial participants underwent TCR sequencing, of whom some 200 had received two doses of AZD1222 and about 26 had received two doses of the MenACWY control vaccine. Trial participants were enrolled into age subgroups of 18-55, 56-69 and 70-plus years, which contained approximately 150, 28 and 58 TCR-sequenced participants, respectively. Overall study results and their limits: No day 14 peak-response samples were available, so repertoires were characterized only after the peak T cell response. The vaccine-associated CD4 TCRs covered the entire spike protein, and the dominant responses fell in regions 160-218 and 743-854. The 56-69-year group was small, and its depth increase did not reach significance, likely because of low power. Participants were mostly white British, with more females than males. The authors suggested clonal diversity may have been underestimated. A significant rise in spike-specific TCR breadth and depth was observed after two AZD1222 doses relative to day 0 and relative to MenACWY recipients. Reportedly, close to half of the unique spike-specific TCRs recognized epitopes lying outside the regions that are mutated in the B.1.351 and B.1.1.7 variants. Conclusions about previously exposed vaccinees are limited, since just 5 or 6 AZD1222 recipients were seropositive for SARS-CoV-2 at baseline.

The time point label of this sample denotes: about 28 days (+/-7) after the second vaccine dose. Because spike-specific TCR depth and breadth did not differ between the two schedules, AZD1222 recipients who got a second dose at roughly 4 weeks were pooled with those who got a second dose at roughly 12 weeks. Samples from vaccinated people were obtained from the UK trials COV001 and COV002, which included a single-blind randomized controlled phase 2/3 trial of AZD1222 (ChAdOx1 nCoV-19) in healthy adults. For TCRbeta chain sequencing, PBMC samples were collected from trial participants at day 0 and at day 28 after the second dose.

This specimen consisted of peripheral blood, obtained 28 days after the second AZD1222 dose. The sequence came from an adult who received the AZD1222 COVID-19 vaccine. The rearranged segments are TRBV4-1 and TRBJ2-1; possibly the D gene is TRBD1, per 5 matching bases. The CDR3 protein: CASSQVQGPAYNEQFF. The DNA is TGCGCCAGCAGCCAAGTTCAGGGCCCCGCCTACAATGAGCAGTTCTTC.